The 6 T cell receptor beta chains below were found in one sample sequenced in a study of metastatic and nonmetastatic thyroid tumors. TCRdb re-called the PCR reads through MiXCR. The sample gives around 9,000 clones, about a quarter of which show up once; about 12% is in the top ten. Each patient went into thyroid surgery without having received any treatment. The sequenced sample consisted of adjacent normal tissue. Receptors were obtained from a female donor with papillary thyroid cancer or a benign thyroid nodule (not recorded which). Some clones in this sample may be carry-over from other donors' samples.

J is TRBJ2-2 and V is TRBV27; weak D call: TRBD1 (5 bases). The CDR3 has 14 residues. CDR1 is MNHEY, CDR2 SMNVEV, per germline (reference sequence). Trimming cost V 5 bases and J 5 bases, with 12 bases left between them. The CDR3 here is CASSALQGTGELFF. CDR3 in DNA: TGTGCCAGCAGTGCCCTTCAGGGTACCGGGGAGCTGTTTTTT.

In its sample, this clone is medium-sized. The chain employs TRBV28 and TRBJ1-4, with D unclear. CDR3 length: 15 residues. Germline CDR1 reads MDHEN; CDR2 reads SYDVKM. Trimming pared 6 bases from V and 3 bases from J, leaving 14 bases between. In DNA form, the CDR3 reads TGTGCCAGCAGCTCCGTTGGGGAACCTAATGAAAAACTGTTTTTT. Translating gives CASSSVGEPNEKLFF.

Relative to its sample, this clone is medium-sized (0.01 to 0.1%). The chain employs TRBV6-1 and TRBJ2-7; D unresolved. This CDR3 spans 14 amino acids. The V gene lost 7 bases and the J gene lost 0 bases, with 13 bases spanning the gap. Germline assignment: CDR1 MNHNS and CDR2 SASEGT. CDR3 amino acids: CASTARTSSYEQYF. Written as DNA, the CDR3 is TGTGCCAGCACCGCCCGGACGAGCTCCTACGAGCAGTACTTC.

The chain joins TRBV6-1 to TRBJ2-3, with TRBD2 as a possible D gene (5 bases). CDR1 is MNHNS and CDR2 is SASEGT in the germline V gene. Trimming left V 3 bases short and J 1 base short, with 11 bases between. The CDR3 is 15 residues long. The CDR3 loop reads CASSDSRAGTDTQYF. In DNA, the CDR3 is TGTGCCAGCAGTGACTCGCGGGCCGGCACAGATACGCAGTATTTT.

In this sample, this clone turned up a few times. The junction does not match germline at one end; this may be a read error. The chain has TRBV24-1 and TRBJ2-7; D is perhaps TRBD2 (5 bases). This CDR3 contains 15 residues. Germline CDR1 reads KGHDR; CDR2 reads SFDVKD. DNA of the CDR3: TGTGCCAGCAGTCCCCAAGGCGGTCCCGGGGACGAGCAGTACTTC. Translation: CASSPQGGPGDEQYF.

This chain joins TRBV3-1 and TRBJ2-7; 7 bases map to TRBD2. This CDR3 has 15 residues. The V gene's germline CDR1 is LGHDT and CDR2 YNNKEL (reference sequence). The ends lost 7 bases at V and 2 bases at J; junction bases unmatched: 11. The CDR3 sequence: CASISGLSGAYEQYF. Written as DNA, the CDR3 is TGTGCCAGCATCTCAGGTCTCAGCGGGGCCTACGAGCAGTACTTC.